This T cell receptor beta chain was recorded in a study of shared clonotypes between healthy human individuals. General study points: Represented diversity, genetic and exposure-history alike, was limited by few donors.

Using immunoSEQ multiplex PCR, the repertoire was profiled, and TCRdb retains in-frame clones only, with some absent. The sample carries 1.4 million or so clones, about 98.5% recorded once. The CDR3 is 14 residues long. CDR1 is KGHSH and CDR2 is LQKENI in the germline V gene. Trimming took off 6 bases at V and 3 bases at J, with 15 bases between the two ends. This clone was seen a single time. Its antigen is undetermined. This chain links TRBV18 with TRBJ2-7; a possible D gene is TRBD2 (6 bases). The sequenced sample consisted of naive CD4+ T cells sorted from blood. Regarding subset: CD45RA+ positively selected. The sequence was obtained from a man aged 25-40 years in good health. In DNA form, the CDR3 reads TGTGCCAGCTCGGACCTTAGCGGCCACTACGAGCAGTACTTC. This gives the protein CASSDLSGHYEQYF.